This T cell receptor beta chain stems from a study of T-cell reconstitution after alpha-beta-depleted transplantation in children. About this clonotype itself: Its antigen is as yet unknown.

As it was prepared, the TCRbeta library received unique molecular identifiers. In TCRdb, the PCR reads were re-called with MiXCR into one record per CDR3 protein. The table includes 530,000 or so distinct CDR3 sequences, 27% detected once. Per germline, CDR1 ENHRY and CDR2 SYGVKD. V lost 0 bases and J 4 bases, leaving 13 bases between the germline ends. The CDR3 spans 16 residues. General study points: Counts and diversity of T cells one year after transplant came mostly from newly produced T cells. Several hundred rapidly expanded clones from non-depleted graft cells reportedly supplied alpha-beta T cells about two months post-transplant. Surviving recipient T cells and intrathymic progenitors accounted for some patients' high TCRbeta diversity at day 60.

The TCR sequence derives from a boy younger than two with Wiskott-Aldrich syndrome, due to receive a stem cell transplant. The rearrangement joins TRBV10-3 to TRBJ2-1; no firm D call. The sample was PBMCs, taken before TCRalphabeta/CD19-depleted stem cell transplant. The CDR3 loop reads CAISESIGGTYNEQFF. The CDR3 DNA follows: TGTGCCATCAGTGAGTCGATAGGCGGAACTTACAATGAGCAGTTCTTC.